The TCR beta chain described here comes from a study of cytomegalovirus exposure and HLA in healthy donors. On this clone: Its target is unknown.

General study findings and limits: Rarity marked most TCR sequences, yet some public TCRs occurred in many donors. Certain sequence variants were highly shared and formed a cluster, and this cluster was likely a sequencing artifact. The classifier reportedly diagnosed cytomegalovirus status with high sensitivity and specificity.

The PCR contained 60 Vbeta and 13 Jbeta primers. The table came from immunoSEQ multiplex PCR; TCRdb's copy has only in-frame clones and leaves some out. The data show roughly 120,000 clones, about 80% seen once. Trimming left V 4 bases short and J 0 bases short, with 14 bases between. The CDR3 consists of 15 residues. Germline loops: CDR1 GTSNPN, CDR2 SVGIG (reference sequence). The sequencing sample was made of PBMCs. The receptor was derived from a woman under 40 in good health and CMV-seropositive. The chain links TRBV30 to TRBJ2-3; D ambiguous. Here the CDR3 reads CAWTQRLPSTDTQYF. The CDR3 DNA reads TGTGCCTGGACCCAACGCCTACCTAGCACAGATACGCAGTATTTT.